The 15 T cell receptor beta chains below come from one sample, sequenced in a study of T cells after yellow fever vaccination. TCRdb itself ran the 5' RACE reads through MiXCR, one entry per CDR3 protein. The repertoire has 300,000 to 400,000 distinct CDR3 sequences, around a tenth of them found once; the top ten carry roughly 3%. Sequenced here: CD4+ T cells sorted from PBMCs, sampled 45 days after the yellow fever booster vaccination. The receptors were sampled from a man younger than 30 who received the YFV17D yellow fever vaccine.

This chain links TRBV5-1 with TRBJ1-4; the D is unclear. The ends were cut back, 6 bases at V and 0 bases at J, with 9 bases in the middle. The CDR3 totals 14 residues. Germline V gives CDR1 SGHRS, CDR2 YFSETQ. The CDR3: CASTSSATNEKLFF. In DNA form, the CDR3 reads TGCGCCAGCACCTCGTCTGCAACTAATGAAAAACTGTTTTTT. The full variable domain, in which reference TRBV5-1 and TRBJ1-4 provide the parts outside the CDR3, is KAGVTQTPRYLIKTRGQQVTLSCSPISGHRSVSWYQQTPGQGLQFLFEYFSETQRNKGNFPGRFSGRQFSNSRSEMNVSTLELGDSALYLCASTSSATNEKLFFGSGTQLSVL.

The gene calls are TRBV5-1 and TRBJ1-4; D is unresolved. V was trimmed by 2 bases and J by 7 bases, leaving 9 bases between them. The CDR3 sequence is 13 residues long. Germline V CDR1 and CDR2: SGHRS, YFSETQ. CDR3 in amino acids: CASSFAGSEKLFF. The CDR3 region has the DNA TGCGCCAGCAGCTTCGCGGGAAGTGAAAAACTGTTTTTT.

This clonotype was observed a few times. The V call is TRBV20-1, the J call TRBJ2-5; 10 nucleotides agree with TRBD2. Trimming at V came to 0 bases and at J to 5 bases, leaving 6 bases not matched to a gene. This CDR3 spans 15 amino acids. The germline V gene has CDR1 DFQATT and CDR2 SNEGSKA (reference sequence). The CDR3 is CSARDPQRGGETQYF. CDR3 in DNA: TGCAGTGCTAGAGATCCCCAGCGGGGGGGTGAGACCCAGTACTTC.

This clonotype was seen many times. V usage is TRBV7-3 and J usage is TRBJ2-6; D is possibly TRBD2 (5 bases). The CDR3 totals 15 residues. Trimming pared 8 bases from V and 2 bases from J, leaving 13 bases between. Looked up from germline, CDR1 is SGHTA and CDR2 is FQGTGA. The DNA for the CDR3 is TGTGCCAGCTCCCCTCGGGGTACTGGGGCCAACGTCCTGACTTTC. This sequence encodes CASSPRGTGANVLTF.

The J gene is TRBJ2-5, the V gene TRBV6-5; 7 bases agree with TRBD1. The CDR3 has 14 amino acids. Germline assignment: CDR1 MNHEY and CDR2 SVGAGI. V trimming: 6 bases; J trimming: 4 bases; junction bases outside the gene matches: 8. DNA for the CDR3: TGTGCCAGCAGACCTCCAGGGGGAAGAGAGACCCAGTACTTC. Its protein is CASRPPGGRETQYF.

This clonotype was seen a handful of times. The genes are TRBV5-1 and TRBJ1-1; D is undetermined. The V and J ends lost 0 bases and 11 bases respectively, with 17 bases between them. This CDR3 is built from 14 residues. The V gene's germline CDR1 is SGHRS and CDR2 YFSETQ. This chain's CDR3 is CASSLVPASQSAFF. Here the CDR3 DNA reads TGCGCCAGCAGCTTGGTCCCGGCCTCCCAGTCGGCTTTCTTT.

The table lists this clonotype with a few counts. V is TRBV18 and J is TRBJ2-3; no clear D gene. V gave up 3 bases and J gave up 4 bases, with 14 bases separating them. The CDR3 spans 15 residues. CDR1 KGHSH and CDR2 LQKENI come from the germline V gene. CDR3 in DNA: TGTGCCAGCTCACCGTCCTGGAAAAGCGCAGATACGCAGTATTTT. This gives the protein CASSPSWKSADTQYF.

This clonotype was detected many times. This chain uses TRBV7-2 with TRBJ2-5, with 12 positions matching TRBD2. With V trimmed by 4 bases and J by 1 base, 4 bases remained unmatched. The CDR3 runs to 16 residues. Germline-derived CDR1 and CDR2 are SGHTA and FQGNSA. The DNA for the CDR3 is TGTGCCAGCAGCTCCTCGGGACTAGCGGGCCAAGAGACCCAGTACTTC. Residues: CASSSSGLAGQETQYF.

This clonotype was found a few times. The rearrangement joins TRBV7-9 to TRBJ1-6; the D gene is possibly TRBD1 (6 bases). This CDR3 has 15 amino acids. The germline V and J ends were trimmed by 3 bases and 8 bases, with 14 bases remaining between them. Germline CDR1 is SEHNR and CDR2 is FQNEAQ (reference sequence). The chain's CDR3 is CASSLGLGGHSPLHF. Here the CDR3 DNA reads TGTGCCAGCAGCTTGGGGCTCGGGGGGCATTCACCCCTCCACTTT.

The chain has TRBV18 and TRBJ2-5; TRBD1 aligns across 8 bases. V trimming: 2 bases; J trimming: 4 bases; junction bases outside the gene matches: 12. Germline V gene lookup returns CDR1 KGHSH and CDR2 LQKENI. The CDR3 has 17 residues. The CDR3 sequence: CASSPNSPGGRGETQYF. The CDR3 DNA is TGTGCCAGCTCACCAAATTCCCCAGGGGGCCGAGGAGAGACCCAGTACTTC.

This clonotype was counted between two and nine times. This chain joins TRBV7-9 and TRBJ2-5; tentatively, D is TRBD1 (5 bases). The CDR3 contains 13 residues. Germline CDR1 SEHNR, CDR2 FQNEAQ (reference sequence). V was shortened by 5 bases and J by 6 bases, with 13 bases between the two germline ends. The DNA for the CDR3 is TGTGCCAGCAGCACCCAGGGCGCACAGACCCAGTACTTC. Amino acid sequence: CASSTQGAQTQYF.

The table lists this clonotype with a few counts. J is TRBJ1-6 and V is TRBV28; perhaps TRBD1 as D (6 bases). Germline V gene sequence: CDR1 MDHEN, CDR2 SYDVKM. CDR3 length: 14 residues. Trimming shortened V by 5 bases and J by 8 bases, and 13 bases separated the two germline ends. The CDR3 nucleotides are TGTGCCAGCAGTCGTGGACAGCCCGATTCACCCCTCCACTTT. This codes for CASSRGQPDSPLHF.

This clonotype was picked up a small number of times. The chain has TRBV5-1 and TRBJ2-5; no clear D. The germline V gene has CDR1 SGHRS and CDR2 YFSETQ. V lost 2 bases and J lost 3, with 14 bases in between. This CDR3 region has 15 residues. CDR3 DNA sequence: TGCGCCAGCAGCTTCGACGGTTCGGCGGAAGAGACCCAGTACTTC. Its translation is CASSFDGSAEETQYF.

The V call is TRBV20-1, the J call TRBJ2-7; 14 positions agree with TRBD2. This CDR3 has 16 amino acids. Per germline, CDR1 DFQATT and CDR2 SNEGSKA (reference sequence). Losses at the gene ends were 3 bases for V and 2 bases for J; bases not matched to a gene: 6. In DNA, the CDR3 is TGCAGTGCTAGTCGGACTAGCGGGGGGCTAACCTACGAGCAGTACTTC. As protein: CSASRTSGGLTYEQYF.

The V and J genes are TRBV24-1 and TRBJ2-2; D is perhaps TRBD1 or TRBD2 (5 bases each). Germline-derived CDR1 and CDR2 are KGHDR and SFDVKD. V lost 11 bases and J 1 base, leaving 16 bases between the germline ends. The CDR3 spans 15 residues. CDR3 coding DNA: TGTGCCAACAGCGCGGGCAGGGTGAACACCGGGGAGCTGTTTTTT. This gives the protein CANSAGRVNTGELFF.